These 15 T cell receptor beta chains were all obtained from the same sample, sequenced in a study of T cells in Graves' hyperthyroidism and ophthalmopathy. RNA transcripts provided the source from which TCR beta CDR3 regions were amplified. First-round RT-PCR with HTBI primers amplified the TCR CDR3 region. TCRdb processed the multiplex PCR reads anew with MiXCR; each CDR3 protein has one entry. The sample consists of roughly 500,000 distinct CDR3 sequences, 20% to 25% of them appearing once. The specimen sequenced was blood. These receptors were obtained from a woman aged 70-85 years with Graves' ophthalmopathy.

This clonotype occurred a few times. V gene TRBV3-1 combines with J gene TRBJ2-7, with TRBD1 matching 7 bases. This CDR3 contains 18 residues. With V trimmed by 1 base and J by 5 bases, 17 bases remained unmatched. Germline CDR1 and CDR2: LGHDT and YNNKEL (reference sequence). Here the CDR3 reads CASSQGGLGTDRLHEQYF. The DNA of the CDR3 is TGTGCCAGCAGCCAAGGGGGCCTAGGGACAGACCGTCTCCACGAGCAGTACTTC.

The gene calls are TRBV7-8 and TRBJ1-5; a possible D gene is TRBD1 (5 bases). V lost 1 base, J lost 4 bases, and 11 bases lay in between. Germline V gives CDR1 SGHVS, CDR2 FQNEAQ. The CDR3 length is 15 residues. The CDR3 nucleotides read TGTGCCAGCAGCTTAGGTCGGCAGGGAAATCAGCCCCAGCATTTT. Protein product: CASSLGRQGNQPQHF.

This clonotype was observed a few times. The chain is built from TRBV10-3 and TRBJ1-1; tentative D call: TRBD1 (5 bases). V shed 7 bases and J shed 2 bases, with 11 bases lying between them. CDR3 length: 13 amino acids. Germline V gives CDR1 ENHRY, CDR2 SYGVKD. CDR3 sequence: CAIMETANTEAFF. The CDR3, as DNA: TGTGCCATCATGGAGACAGCAAACACTGAAGCTTTCTTT.

This clonotype was seen many times. V gene TRBV12-3 or TRBV12-4 combines with J gene TRBJ2-1; the D is unclear. Trimming took off 2 bases at V and 10 bases at J, with 6 bases between the two ends. This CDR3 has 11 amino acids. The CDR3 nucleotides are TGTGCCAGCAGTTTATACTACGAGCAGTTCTTC. This encodes CASSLYYEQFF.

The chain links TRBV5-1 to TRBJ2-3; 9 bases fit TRBD1. J was trimmed by 0 bases and V by 5 bases; bases with no gene match: 1. The CDR3 totals 14 residues. From germline, CDR1 is SGHRS and CDR2 YFSETQ. CDR3 amino acids: CASRGQGSTDTQYF. As DNA, the CDR3 is TGCGCCAGCAGGGGACAGGGTAGCACAGATACGCAGTATTTT.

This rearrangement joins TRBV10-3 to TRBJ2-7; no clear D gene. Looked up from germline, CDR1 is ENHRY and CDR2 is SYGVKD. The V end was cut by 0 bases, the J end by 6 bases, with 12 bases between. This CDR3 is 14 amino acids long. DNA of the CDR3: TGTGCCATCAGTGAGTCGTTTTTGTTAGGCGAGCAGTACTTC. This sequence encodes CAISESFLLGEQYF.

J is TRBJ2-7 and V is TRBV6-2 or TRBV6-3, with 8 bases identical to TRBD1. The length of the CDR3 is 15 residues. CDR1 and CDR2 from the germline V gene are MNHEY and SVGEGT. The V and J ends lost 4 bases and 2 bases, in that order; junction bases with no gene match: 7. The CDR3 protein is CASSWIGQGPYEQYF. CDR3 sequence (DNA): TGTGCCAGCAGTTGGATTGGACAGGGACCCTACGAGCAGTACTTC.

The chain recombines TRBV12-3 or TRBV12-4 with TRBJ2-2, with 9 bases that match TRBD1. With V trimmed by 5 bases and J by 2 bases, 3 bases remained unmatched. The CDR3 is made up of 15 amino acids. The CDR3 sequence is CASSPQGANTGELFF. The CDR3 DNA reads as TGTGCCAGCAGTCCACAGGGGGCTAACACCGGGGAGCTGTTTTTT.

This clonotype turned up a few times. This chain joins TRBV30 and TRBJ2-6; tentative D call: TRBD1 (6 bases). V shed 5 bases and J shed 0 bases, with 11 bases lying between them. Per the germline V gene, CDR1 is GTSNPN and CDR2 is SVGIG (reference sequence). CDR3 size: 15 residues. CDR3 sequence reads: CAWETGLSGANVLTF. For the CDR3, the DNA is TGTGCCTGGGAGACAGGACTCTCTGGGGCCAACGTCCTGACTTTC.

This clonotype was seen a few times. The V call is TRBV7-9, the J call TRBJ2-1; 9 positions match TRBD2. J was trimmed by 5 bases and V by 4 bases; bases with no gene match: 12. Germline V gene data show CDR1 as SEHNR and CDR2 as FQNEAQ (reference sequence). The CDR3 totals 17 residues. The CDR3 DNA reads TGTGCCAGCAGCTCCCCTTTCACAGCGGGAGGCAACAATGAGCAGTTCTTC. This encodes CASSSPFTAGGNNEQFF.

This clonotype was picked up many times. The DNA for the CDR3 is TGTGCCAGCACTCATGGGGGGGCTGCTGAAGCTTTCTTT. Translated, it gives CASTHGGAAEAFF. The chain uses TRBV28 and TRBJ1-1; tentative D call: TRBD1 (6 bases). Trimming left V 7 bases short and J 6 bases short, with 15 bases between. Germline V CDR1 and CDR2: MDHEN, SYDVKM. The CDR3 length is 13 residues.

The CDR3 protein is CASSLETGDNNSPLHF. As DNA, the CDR3 is TGTGCCAGCAGTCTCGAGACAGGGGACAATAATTCACCCCTCCACTTT. The chain recombines TRBV27 with TRBJ1-6, with 8 bases fitting TRBD1. Losses at the gene ends were 5 bases for V and 5 bases for J; bases not matched to a gene: 8. Germline V gene lookup returns CDR1 MNHEY and CDR2 SMNVEV (reference sequence). CDR3 length: 16 amino acids.

The V and J genes are TRBV3-1 and TRBJ2-7; 7 bases match TRBD2. CDR1 and CDR2 from the germline V gene are LGHDT and YNNKEL (reference sequence). This CDR3 has 13 residues. V shed 3 bases and J 2 bases; nucleotides not matched to a gene: 1. CDR3 sequence reads: CASSQGTTYEQYF. CDR3 DNA sequence: TGTGCCAGCAGCCAGGGGACTACCTACGAGCAGTACTTC.

This clonotype was recorded a few times. The J gene is TRBJ2-2, the V gene TRBV30; D is ambiguous. V was trimmed by 1 base and J by 6 bases, leaving 12 bases between them. The CDR3 extends over 14 amino acids. Germline CDR1 is GTSNPN and CDR2 is SVGIG (reference sequence). DNA for the CDR3: TGTGCCTGGAGTGGATGGGAACGAGCCGGGGAGCTGTTTTTT. Translation gives CAWSGWERAGELFF.

The chain couples TRBV4-1 to TRBJ1-3; D may be TRBD1 (5 bases). CDR1 and CDR2 (germline): MGHRA, YSYEKL. V gave up 2 bases and J gave up 0 bases, with 11 bases separating them. The CDR3 is made up of 16 amino acids. The CDR3 sequence is CASSQFLGRSGNTIYF. CDR3 coding DNA: TGCGCCAGCAGCCAATTTCTGGGACGCTCTGGAAACACCATATATTTT.